The clone carrying this TCR beta chain occurred many times. This sample is drawn from a study of T cells in Graves' hyperthyroidism and ophthalmopathy. V lost 4 bases and J lost 9, with 13 bases in between. From germline, CDR1 is SNHLY and CDR2 FYNNEI. This CDR3 has 13 amino acids. From RNA transcripts, TCR beta CDR3 regions were amplified. In the first-round RT-PCR of the TCR CDR3, the HTBI primer set was used. Each CDR3 protein is one row after TCRdb ran MiXCR on the multiplex PCR reads. Of roughly 380,000 distinct CDR3 sequences detected, about 15% appear once; the ten largest clones hold about 10%.

V and J are TRBV2 and TRBJ2-1; D might be TRBD2 (5 bases). The receptor's source is a woman between 55 and 75 years old with Graves' hyperthyroidism. Input material: blood. The CDR3 DNA sequence: TGTGCCAGCAGTGCACTGCTGGAGGCTGAGCAGTTCTTC. The encoded protein is CASSALLEAEQFF.